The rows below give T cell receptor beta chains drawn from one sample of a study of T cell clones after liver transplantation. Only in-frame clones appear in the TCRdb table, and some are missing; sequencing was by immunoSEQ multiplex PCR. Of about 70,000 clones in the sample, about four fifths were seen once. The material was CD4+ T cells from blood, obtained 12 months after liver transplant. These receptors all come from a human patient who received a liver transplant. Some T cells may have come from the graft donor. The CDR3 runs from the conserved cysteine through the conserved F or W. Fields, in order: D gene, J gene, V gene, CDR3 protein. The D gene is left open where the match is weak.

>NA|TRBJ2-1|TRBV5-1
CASSPWTVDYNEQFF
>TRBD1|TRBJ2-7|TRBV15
CATSGGTGYSYEQYF
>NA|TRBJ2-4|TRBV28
CASTGTVAKNIQYF
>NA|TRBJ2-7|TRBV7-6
CASRPDTYEQYF
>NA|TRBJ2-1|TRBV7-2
CASSLDSPLYLNNEQFF
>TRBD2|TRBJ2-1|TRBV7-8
CASSLVGRVSEQFF
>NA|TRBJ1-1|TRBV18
CASSPSARGAEAFF
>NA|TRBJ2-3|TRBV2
CASSAWGADTQYF
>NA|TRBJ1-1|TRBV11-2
CASSLQTGSGTEAFF
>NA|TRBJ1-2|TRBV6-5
CASFNSANYGYTF
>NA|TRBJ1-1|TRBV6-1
CASSARFRKGRGTEAFF
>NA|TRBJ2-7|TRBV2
CASSGVQSGEQYF
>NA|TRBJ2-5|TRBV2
CASSDRFVQETQYF
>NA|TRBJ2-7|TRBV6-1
CASSGMGIGQYF
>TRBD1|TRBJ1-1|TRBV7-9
CASTGGARTEAFF
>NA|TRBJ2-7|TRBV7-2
CASSLQGLPLRIYEQYF
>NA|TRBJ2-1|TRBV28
CASSPPPGYNEQFF
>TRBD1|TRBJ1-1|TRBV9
CASSVQGAYTEAFF
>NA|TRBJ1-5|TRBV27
CASRSLGSPYSNQPQHF
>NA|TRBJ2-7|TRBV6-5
CASSYLGWGSSYEQYF
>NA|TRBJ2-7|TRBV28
CASSLQDYSYEQYF
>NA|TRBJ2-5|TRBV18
CASSPGAGKETQYF
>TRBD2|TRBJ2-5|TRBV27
CASSRQKGLADNDQETQYF
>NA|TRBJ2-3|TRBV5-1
CASSIGTSTDTQYF
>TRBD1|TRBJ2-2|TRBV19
CASSHRVTQGAYTGELFF
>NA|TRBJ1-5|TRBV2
CASSEREGGQPQHF
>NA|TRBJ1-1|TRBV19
CASNPPGRKNTEAFF
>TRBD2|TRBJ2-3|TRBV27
CASRLRGGADTQYF
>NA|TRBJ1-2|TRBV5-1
CASSLDPGAPNGYTF
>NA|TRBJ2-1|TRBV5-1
CASSLEGGYNEQFF
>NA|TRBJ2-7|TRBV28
CASSLRYEQYF
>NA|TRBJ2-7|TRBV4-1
CASSQDRGRPKYF
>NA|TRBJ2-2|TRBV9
CASSAGRSVGELFF
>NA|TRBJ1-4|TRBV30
CAWSEGVDEKLFF
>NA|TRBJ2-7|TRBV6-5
CASSYEVLGEQYF
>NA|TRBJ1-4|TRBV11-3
CASSLARSNEKLFF
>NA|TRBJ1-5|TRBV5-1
CASSWRGGAGQPQHF
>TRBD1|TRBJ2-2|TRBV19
CASTNRDRDTGELFF
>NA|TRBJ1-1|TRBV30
CAWALGGGSGDTEAFF
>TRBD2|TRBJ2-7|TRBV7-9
CASSSGREVSYEQYF
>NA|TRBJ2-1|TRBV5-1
CASSLDSGSYNEQFF
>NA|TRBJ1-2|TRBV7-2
CASSRDKYYGYTF
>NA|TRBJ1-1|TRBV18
CASSPAGRNTEAFF
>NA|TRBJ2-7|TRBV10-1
CASSDAGRASYEQYF
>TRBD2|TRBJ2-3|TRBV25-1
CASVSLAGSGTDTQYF
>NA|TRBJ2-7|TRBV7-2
CASSLVTASYEQYF
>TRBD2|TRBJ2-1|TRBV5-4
CASRVAGGPYNEQFF
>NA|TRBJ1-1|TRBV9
CASSPMTGRTEAFF
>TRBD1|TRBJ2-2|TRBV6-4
CASENPDRVIRRNTGELFF
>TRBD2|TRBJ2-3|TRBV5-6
CASSSGLAGSDTQYF
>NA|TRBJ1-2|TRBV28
CASSTLTANYGYTF
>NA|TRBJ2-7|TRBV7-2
CASSFYRDEQYF
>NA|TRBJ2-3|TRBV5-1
CASSPIPTDTQYF